A selection of T cell receptor beta chains follows, all from one sample in a study of beta chain features in type 1 diabetes. Profiling relied on immunoSEQ multiplex PCR, and the TCRdb table lists in-frame clones only, not all of them. Among about 650,000 clones listed, roughly 12% were seen once. The sample consisted of naive CD4+ T cells from blood. The source is a young man with type 1 diabetes. Both conserved end residues are part of each CDR3. D genes are given only for firm matches. Part of the rows lack a size; the others show once, few, many or a class for expanded clones.

abundance,d_gene,v_gene,j_gene,CDR3aa,CDR3nt
few,NA,TRBV11-3,TRBJ2-1,CASSLEYRSYNEQFF,TGTGCCAGCAGCTTAGAGTACAGAAGCTACAATGAGCAGTTCTTC
NA,NA,TRBV5-5,TRBJ1-2,CASSLIYRPADYGYTF,TGTGCCAGCAGCCTCATCTACCGGCCAGCAGACTATGGCTACACCTTC
few,NA,TRBV6-1,TRBJ2-7,CASSREYEQYF,TGTGCCAGCAGTCGAGAATACGAGCAGTACTTC
few,NA,TRBV4-3,TRBJ1-5,CASSQMTRGWNQPQHF,TGCGCCAGCAGCCAAATGACACGGGGGTGGAATCAGCCCCAGCATTTT
few,NA,TRBV10-3,TRBJ1-1,CAISAGTEAFF,TGTGCCATCAGTGCAGGCACTGAAGCTTTCTTT
few,NA,TRBV6-4,TRBJ2-1,CASSAPTQGPNEQFF,TGTGCCAGCAGTGCTCCAACCCAAGGACCCAATGAGCAGTTCTTC
NA,NA,TRBV7-2,TRBJ2-5,CASSLDGGPGWTQYF,TGTGCCAGCAGCTTAGACGGGGGGCCCGGATGGACCCAGTACTTC
NA,NA,TRBV5-6,TRBJ2-1,CASSLDLPGSSYNEQFF,TGTGCCAGCAGCTTGGATTTACCAGGGAGCTCCTACAATGAGCAGTTCTTC
once,TRBD2,TRBV4-1,TRBJ2-1,CASRLLAGVSSEQFF,TGCGCCAGCAGGCTACTAGCGGGGGTTTCTTCGGAGCAGTTCTTC
NA,NA,TRBV2,TRBJ1-1,CASSAEGVQDTEAFF,TGTGCCAGCAGTGCTGAGGGGGTACAGGACACTGAAGCTTTCTTT
few,TRBD1,TRBV9,TRBJ2-7,CASSVWDRASGEQYF,TGTGCCAGCAGCGTGTGGGACAGGGCATCAGGCGAGCAGTACTTC
few,NA,TRBV7-2,TRBJ1-4,CASSLPGTANEKLFF,TGTGCCAGCAGCTTACCAGGGACGGCTAATGAAAAACTGTTTTTT
NA,TRBD2,TRBV7-2,TRBJ2-7,CASSSGTSGVWIYYEQYF,TGTGCCAGCAGCTCCGGGACTAGCGGGGTCTGGATCTACTACGAGCAGTACTTC
few,TRBD2,TRBV5-4,TRBJ2-3,CASSSIAGGPTDTQYF,TGTGCCAGCAGCTCCATAGCGGGGGGCCCCACAGATACGCAGTATTTT
NA,NA,TRBV7-9,TRBJ1-1,CASSLEAGPAFF,TGTGCCAGCAGCTTAGAAGCAGGGCCCGCTTTCTTT
few,NA,TRBV25-1,TRBJ1-4,CASSEVKGEKLFF,TGTGCCAGCAGTGAGGTAAAGGGAGAAAAACTGTTTTTT
few,TRBD2,TRBV19,TRBJ2-5,CASSSTSGFQETQYF,TGTGCCAGTAGTTCAACTAGCGGGTTCCAAGAGACCCAGTACTTC
few,NA,TRBV25-1,TRBJ2-2,CASSELTTTGELFF,TGTGCCAGCAGTGAATTAACGACCACCGGGGAGCTGTTTTTT
NA,NA,TRBV7-2,TRBJ2-7,CASSLDDYEQYF,TGTGCCAGCAGCTTAGATGACTACGAGCAGTACTTC
NA,NA,TRBV28,TRBJ1-4,CASSLTNEKLFF,TGTGCCAGCAGCCTTACCAATGAAAAACTGTTTTTT
NA,NA,TRBV29-1,TRBJ1-1,CSVEITAMNTEAFF,TGCAGCGTTGAGATCACAGCCATGAACACTGAAGCTTTCTTT
NA,TRBD1,TRBV27,TRBJ1-2,CASRGTGASYGYTF,TGTGCCAGCAGGGGGACAGGGGCCAGCTATGGCTACACCTTC
NA,TRBD1,TRBV11-3,TRBJ2-6,CASSARTGTGANVLTF,TGTGCCAGCAGCGCACGGACAGGGACTGGGGCCAACGTCCTGACTTTC
NA,NA,TRBV30,TRBJ2-5,CAWIGQAVQETQYF,TGTGCCTGGATCGGGCAGGCAGTACAAGAGACCCAGTACTTC
NA,NA,TRBV12-5,TRBJ1-1,CASGPRGERNTEAFF,TGTGCTAGTGGTCCAAGGGGTGAGCGGAACACTGAAGCTTTCTTT
few,NA,TRBV7-9,TRBJ1-4,CASSYPRGSYEKLFF,TGTGCCAGCAGCTACCCCCGAGGGAGCTATGAAAAACTGTTTTTT
NA,TRBD1,TRBV5-1,TRBJ1-6,CASSSEPTGPSLHF,TGCGCCAGCAGCTCCGAACCGACAGGGCCCAGCCTCCACTTT
NA,NA,TRBV5-4,TRBJ2-2,CATPETSTGELFF,TGTGCCACCCCGGAGACTAGCACCGGGGAGCTGTTTTTT
few,NA,TRBV5-4,TRBJ1-2,CASSPQGSNYGYTF,TGTGCCAGCAGCCCACAGGGCTCTAACTATGGCTACACCTTC
few,NA,TRBV7-2,TRBJ1-3,CASSRGIENTIYF,TGTGCCAGTTCCAGGGGTATTGAAAACACCATATATTTT
few,NA,TRBV6-5,TRBJ2-3,CASSYALTDTQYF,TGTGCCAGCAGTTACGCTCTCACAGATACGCAGTATTTT
few,NA,TRBV7-2,TRBJ1-3,CASSRGRDQWGNTIYF,TGTGCCAGCAGCAGGGGCCGGGACCAGTGGGGAAACACCATATATTTT
NA,NA,TRBV4-3,TRBJ1-1,CASSRGSGWITEAFF,TGCGCCAGCAGCCGGGGGTCGGGGTGGATCACTGAAGCTTTCTTT
NA,TRBD1,TRBV30,TRBJ2-5,CAWSVQGGQETQYF,TGTGCCTGGAGTGTACAGGGGGGCCAAGAGACCCAGTACTTC
once,TRBD1,TRBV7-9,TRBJ2-7,CASSLIRQGGVSEEQYF,TGTGCCAGCAGCTTAATTAGGCAAGGGGGCGTCTCGGAGGAGCAGTACTTC
NA,TRBD1,TRBV7-8,TRBJ2-5,CASSTRQGEETQYF,TGTGCCAGCAGCACCCGACAGGGGGAAGAGACCCAGTACTTC
few,NA,TRBV5-4,TRBJ2-7,CASSQKDEQYF,TGTGCCAGCAGTCAGAAGGACGAGCAGTACTTC
few,TRBD1,TRBV5-1,TRBJ2-5,CASRTGTQGVDQETQYF,TGCGCCAGCAGGACCGGGACCCAGGGGGTTGACCAAGAGACCCAGTACTTC
few,NA,TRBV5-1,TRBJ2-2,CASSLGQEITGELFF,TGCGCCAGCAGCTTGGGACAGGAGATCACCGGGGAGCTGTTTTTT
NA,TRBD1,TRBV29-1,TRBJ2-1,CSVDGQGDYNEQFF,TGCAGCGTTGACGGACAGGGTGATTACAATGAGCAGTTCTTC
few,NA,TRBV4-3,TRBJ1-6,CASSRGLNYNSPLHF,TGCGCCAGCAGCCGCGGACTGAACTATAATTCACCCCTCCACTTT
few,NA,TRBV27,TRBJ2-4,CASSLRPAPDLAKNIQYF,TGTGCCAGCAGTTTAAGGCCGGCGCCAGATCTAGCCAAAAACATTCAGTACTTC
NA,NA,TRBV30,TRBJ2-5,CAWSVGLQETQYF,TGTGCCTGGAGTGTCGGCCTCCAAGAGACCCAGTACTTC
NA,TRBD1,TRBV5-1,TRBJ2-1,CASSLQPGQGSNSYNEQFF,TGCGCCAGCAGCTTGCAACCGGGACAGGGGTCAAATTCCTACAATGAGCAGTTCTTC
few,NA,TRBV6-5,TRBJ2-7,CASRSSSGSGSEQYF,TGTGCCAGCAGGTCTAGCTCAGGGAGTGGGAGCGAGCAGTACTTC
few,NA,TRBV9,TRBJ2-3,CASSEGTLTDTQYF,TGTGCCAGCAGCGAAGGGACTCTCACAGATACGCAGTATTTT
NA,NA,TRBV7-2,TRBJ1-5,CASSLQGYNNQPQHF,TGTGCCAGCAGCCTTCAGGGGTACAACAATCAGCCCCAGCATTTT
few,NA,TRBV28,TRBJ2-7,CASSAEGGASSYEQYF,TGTGCCAGCAGTGCCGAGGGTGGGGCCTCCTCCTACGAGCAGTACTTC
NA,NA,TRBV5-4,TRBJ2-7,CASSAQHEQYF,TGTGCCAGCAGCGCACAACACGAGCAGTACTTC
NA,TRBD1,TRBV7-2,TRBJ2-7,CASSPDRGVFYEQYF,TGTGCCAGCAGCCCTGACAGGGGTGTTTTCTACGAGCAGTACTTC
NA,NA,TRBV27,TRBJ1-5,CASSPLSYQPQHF,TGTGCCAGCAGTCCCTTGAGCTATCAGCCCCAGCATTTT
few,TRBD1,TRBV7-2,TRBJ2-7,CASSRDRYEQYF,TGTGCCAGCAGCCGGGACAGGTACGAGCAGTACTTC
NA,TRBD1,TRBV5-4,TRBJ2-3,CASSLTGTGTDTQYF,TGTGCCAGCAGCCTGACCGGGACAGGCACAGATACGCAGTATTTT
NA,NA,TRBV30,TRBJ2-7,CAWSKNYEQYF,TGTGCCTGGAGTAAAAACTACGAGCAGTACTTC
once,NA,TRBV7-6,TRBJ2-2,CASSLIRQRTTGELFF,TGTGCCAGCAGCTTAATCCGACAGCGAACAACCGGGGAGCTGTTTTTT
NA,NA,TRBV4-3,TRBJ2-3,CASSQDSPDREEYF,TGCGCCAGCAGCCAAGATAGTCCCGACAGGGAGGAGTATTTT
NA,NA,TRBV5-1,TRBJ1-3,CASSFGSGGNTIYF,NA
few,NA,TRBV4-3,TRBJ1-5,CASSQDFGTNQPQHF,TGCGCCAGCAGCCAAGATTTCGGGACAAATCAGCCCCAGCATTTT
NA,NA,TRBV6-1,TRBJ2-3,CASSDRASTDTQYF,TGTGCCAGCAGTGACAGGGCAAGCACAGATACGCAGTATTTT